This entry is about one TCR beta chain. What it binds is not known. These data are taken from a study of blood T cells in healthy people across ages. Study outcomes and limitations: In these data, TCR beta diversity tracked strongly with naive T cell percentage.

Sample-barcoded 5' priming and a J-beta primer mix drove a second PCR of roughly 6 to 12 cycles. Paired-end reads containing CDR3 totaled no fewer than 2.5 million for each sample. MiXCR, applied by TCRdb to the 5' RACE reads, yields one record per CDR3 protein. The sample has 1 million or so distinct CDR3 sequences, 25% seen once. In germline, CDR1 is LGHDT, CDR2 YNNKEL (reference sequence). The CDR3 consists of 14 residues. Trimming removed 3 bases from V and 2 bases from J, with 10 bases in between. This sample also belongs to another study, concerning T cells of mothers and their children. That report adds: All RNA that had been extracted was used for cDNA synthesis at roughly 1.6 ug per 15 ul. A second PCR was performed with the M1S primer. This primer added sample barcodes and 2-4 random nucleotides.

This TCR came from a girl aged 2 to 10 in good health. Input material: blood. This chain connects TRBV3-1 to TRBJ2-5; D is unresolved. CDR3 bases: TGTGCCAGCAGCCAGAGTCTAGGTCAAGAGACCCAGTACTTC. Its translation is CASSQSLGQETQYF.